The 26 T cell receptor beta chains in this list originate from one sample, sequenced in a study of blood T cell repertoires in COVID-19. The data were produced by immunoSEQ multiplex PCR, yet TCRdb's version contains in-frame clones alone and is incomplete. The profile covers about 110,000 clones, with more than 60% appearing a single time and approximately 22% taken by the ten largest. Sequencing used peripheral blood. All receptors derive from a man between 65 and 85 years old with active or convalescent COVID-19.

The V and J genes are TRBV3-1 (or the pseudogene TRBV3-2) and TRBJ2-1, with 11 bases lining up with TRBD2. Per the germline V gene, CDR1 is LGHDT and CDR2 is YNNKEL (reference sequence). J gave up 9 bases and V 2 bases, and 9 bases lay outside the gene matches. The CDR3 has 16 amino acids. The CDR3 DNA reads TGTGCCAGCAGCCAAATCGTTAGCGGGAGGGCAGGTGAGCAGTTCTTC. This encodes CASSQIVSGRAGEQFF.

In its sample, this clone was seen once. The chain recombines TRBV7-9 with TRBJ1-1; 9 bases agree with TRBD1. The ends lost 0 bases at V and 5 bases at J; junction bases unmatched: 4. This CDR3 has 15 amino acids. Germline CDR1 is SEHNR and CDR2 is FQNEAQ (reference sequence). CDR3 residues: CASSLADRGVTEAFF. Written as DNA, the CDR3 is TGTGCCAGCAGCTTAGCGGACAGGGGAGTTACTGAAGCTTTCTTT.

V gene TRBV3-1 (or the pseudogene TRBV3-2) combines with J gene TRBJ2-1, with a tentative D call TRBD2 (5 bases). V lost 3 bases, J lost 6 bases, and 12 bases lay in between. The CDR3 covers 14 residues. Germline-derived CDR1 and CDR2 are LGHDT and YNNKEL (reference sequence). CDR3 loop: CASSHHTGINEQFF. The CDR3 DNA reads as TGTGCCAGCAGCCACCATACCGGGATCAATGAGCAGTTCTTC.

This clone was seen a single time. This chain uses TRBV6-1 with TRBJ1-3, with D possibly matching TRBD1 (5 bases). The germline CDR1 and CDR2 sequences are MNHNS and SASEGT. V lost 3 bases to trimming and J lost 0 bases, with 9 bases between them. The CDR3 totals 15 residues. CDR3 in amino acids: CASSDPDISGNTIYF. DNA for the CDR3: TGTGCCAGCAGTGATCCGGACATCTCTGGAAACACCATATATTTT.

This clone has a handful of counts. This sequence joins TRBV5-4 and TRBJ2-7; no reliable D call. The germline CDR1 and CDR2 sequences are SGHNT and YYREEE (reference sequence). V lost 1 base and J 6 bases, leaving 11 bases between the germline ends. The CDR3 extends over 13 amino acids. In DNA, the CDR3 is TGTGCCAGCAGCTTGAACCGCAGAGGCGAGCAGTACTTC. The encoded protein is CASSLNRRGEQYF.

The V and J genes are TRBV5-6 and TRBJ1-5; TRBD1 matches at 11 bases. The length of the CDR3 is 15 residues. The germline V gene has CDR1 SGHDT and CDR2 YYEEEE. The J segment lost 4 bases and the V segment lost 4 bases, leaving 4 bases of the junction unmatched. The CDR3 DNA follows: TGTGCCAGCAGCCGTGGGACAGGGGGAAATCAGCCCCAGCATTTT. This sequence encodes CASSRGTGGNQPQHF.

This clone has a count of ten or more. The chain employs TRBV13 and TRBJ2-7; TRBD2 matches at 9 bases. The length of the CDR3 is 17 residues. The germline V gene has CDR1 PRHDT and CDR2 FYEKMQ (reference sequence). V lost 2 bases and J lost 5; bases outside the gene matches: 13. The CDR3 loop is CASSLRPSGVSPNEQYF. DNA of the CDR3: TGTGCCAGCAGCTTACGACCTAGCGGGGTTTCCCCGAACGAGCAGTACTTC. Full variable domain (remainder filled in from reference TRBV13 and TRBJ2-7): AAGVIQSPRHLIKEKRETATLKCYPIPRHDTVYWYQQGPGQDPQFLISFYEKMQSDKGSIPDRFSAQQFSDYHSELNMSSLELGDSALYFCASSLRPSGVSPNEQYFGPGTRLTVT.

This clone was observed a handful of times. The chain links TRBV12-3 or TRBV12-4 to TRBJ1-5; tentative D call: TRBD1 (5 bases). The length of the CDR3 is 13 residues. Trimming stripped 1 base from V and 4 bases from J, with 5 bases between. This CDR3 reads CASSLGTNQPQHF. The CDR3 DNA sequence: TGTGCCAGCAGTTTAGGGACAAATCAGCCCCAGCATTTT.

The CDR3 coding sequence is TGTGCCAGCAGTGAATTTGCCCCAGACCAAGAGACCCAGTACTTC. Amino acid sequence: CASSEFAPDQETQYF. The chain combines TRBV2 with TRBJ2-5, with unresolved D. Looked up from germline, CDR1 is SNHLY and CDR2 is FYNNEI. The CDR3 is 15 amino acids. Trimming pared 2 bases from V and 0 bases from J, leaving 10 bases between.

V and J are TRBV7-9 and TRBJ1-5, with 7 bases that match TRBD1. Germline CDR1 and CDR2: SEHNR and FQNEAQ (reference sequence). The CDR3 totals 14 residues. With V trimmed by 5 bases and J by 5 bases, 6 bases remained unmatched. Here the CDR3 DNA reads TGTGCCAGCAGCATCCGGGACAGTGATCAGCCCCAGCATTTT. Protein product: CASSIRDSDQPQHF.

V and J are TRBV6-5 and TRBJ1-1; D ambiguous. Germline CDR1 and CDR2: MNHEY and SVGAGI. Trimming cost V 2 bases and J 4 bases, with 8 bases left between them. The CDR3 totals 13 residues. The DNA for the CDR3 is TGTGCCAGCAGTTACAGACGAGGCACTGAAGCTTTCTTT. This sequence encodes CASSYRRGTEAFF.

This rearrangement joins TRBV6-6 to TRBJ1-1; 8 bases align to TRBD1. Germline CDR1 reads MNHNY; CDR2 reads SVGAGI (reference sequence). CDR3 size: 15 residues. The V and J ends lost 6 bases and 1 base, in that order; junction bases with no gene match: 7. CDR3 in amino acids: CASRQHDRGNTEAFF. The CDR3 DNA sequence: TGTGCCAGCAGGCAGCATGACAGGGGGAACACTGAAGCTTTCTTT.

The V call is TRBV5-4, the J call TRBJ2-1; D not certain. This CDR3 has 14 amino acids. Germline loops: CDR1 SGHNT, CDR2 YYREEE (reference sequence). Trimming pared 0 bases from V and 6 bases from J, leaving 10 bases between. The CDR3 DNA sequence: TGTGCCAGCAGCTTGGGAGGAGATCGCAATGAGCAGTTCTTC. It is translated as CASSLGGDRNEQFF.

The chain has TRBV9 and TRBJ2-3; tentatively, D is TRBD2 (7 bases). Trimming removed 3 bases from V and 3 bases from J, with 17 bases in between. The CDR3 loop spans 16 amino acids. Germline V gene data show CDR1 as SGDLS and CDR2 as YYNGEE. The CDR3 nucleotides read TGTGCCAGCAGCGCCCCTAGCGAGGGGGGGACAGATACGCAGTATTTT. Protein product: CASSAPSEGGTDTQYF.

This clone was found a few times. J is TRBJ1-2 and V is TRBV29-1; 9 nucleotides align to TRBD1. Trimming removed 7 bases from V and 2 bases from J; junction bases left unmatched: 17. Germline assignment: CDR1 SQVTM and CDR2 ANQGSEA. This CDR3 has 17 residues. The CDR3 region has the DNA TGCAGCGCCGAAAGGGGGCTAGGGACAGGGAAGAACTATGGCTACACCTTC. Translating gives CSAERGLGTGKNYGYTF.

This chain uses TRBV5-1 with TRBJ2-7, with D maybe TRBD1 (5 bases). V was shortened by 1 base and J by 2 bases, with 7 bases between the two germline ends. This CDR3 has 13 residues. In germline, CDR1 is SGHRS, CDR2 YFSETQ. CDR3 in DNA: TGCGCCAGCAGCTTGCCAGGGACCTACGAGCAGTACTTC. Translation gives CASSLPGTYEQYF.

V and J are TRBV2 and TRBJ2-5; no clear D. The V end lost 2 bases, the J end lost 5 bases, and 9 bases lay between the germline ends. The CDR3 has 13 residues. Germline V CDR1 and CDR2: SNHLY, FYNNEI. CDR3 sequence (DNA): TGTGCCAGCAGTGAAATACGGCGGGAGACCCAGTACTTC. This encodes CASSEIRRETQYF.

J is TRBJ1-1 and V is TRBV18; D unresolved. The CDR3 runs to 13 residues. Germline V gives CDR1 KGHSH, CDR2 LQKENI. The V gene lost 3 bases and the J gene lost 3 bases, with 8 bases spanning the gap. The CDR3 loop reads CASSPNRDTEAFF. The CDR3 DNA follows: TGTGCCAGCTCACCGAACCGGGACACTGAAGCTTTCTTT.

This clone was seen a few times. V gene TRBV27 combines with J gene TRBJ2-3, with 13 bases matching TRBD2. Germline loops: CDR1 MNHEY, CDR2 SMNVEV (reference sequence). Unmatched junction bases numbered 5, after V lost 1 base and J lost 4 bases. The CDR3 spans 17 residues. The CDR3 DNA reads TGTGCCAGCAGTTTATACTGGACTAGCGGGAGCCCAGATACGCAGTATTTT. As protein: CASSLYWTSGSPDTQYF.

V gene TRBV18 combines with J gene TRBJ2-3, with D tentatively TRBD2 (6 bases). Germline V gene sequence: CDR1 KGHSH, CDR2 LQKENI. V dropped 0 bases and J dropped 6 bases, with 13 bases sitting between them. This CDR3 is built from 15 residues. The CDR3 region has the DNA TGTGCCAGCTCACCACCGGGGGGACTCAGTGATACGCAGTATTTT. Amino acid sequence: CASSPPGGLSDTQYF.

The CDR3 DNA reads as TGCAGCGTTGAAGATCGGGAGGGCTACACCTTC. Its translation: CSVEDREGYTF. This chain links TRBV29-1 with TRBJ1-2; D unclear. V lost 0 bases, J lost 8 bases, and 7 bases lay in between. The CDR3 covers 11 residues. Germline CDR1 SQVTM, CDR2 ANQGSEA. The full variable domain, in which reference TRBV29-1 and TRBJ1-2 provide the parts outside the CDR3, is SAVISQKPSRDICQRGTSLTIQCQVDSQVTMMFWYRQQPGQSLTLIATANQGSEATYESGFVIDKFPISRPNLTFSTLTVSNMSPEDSSIYLCSVEDREGYTFGSGTRLTVV.

V usage is TRBV6-5 and J usage is TRBJ2-6; D gene ambiguous. The CDR3 runs 15 residues. The ends were cut back, 0 bases at V and 0 bases at J, with 3 bases in the middle. Germline values: CDR1 MNHEY, CDR2 SVGAGI. CDR3 sequence reads: CASSYSSSGANVLTF. CDR3 nucleotides: TGTGCCAGCAGTTACTCGAGCTCTGGGGCCAACGTCCTGACTTTC.

This chain uses TRBV5-6 with TRBJ1-6; 7 bases match TRBD1. After removal of 0 bases from V and 6 bases from J, the junction contained 6 bases not matched to a gene. The CDR3 totals 16 residues. Germline CDR1 reads SGHDT; CDR2 reads YYEEEE. This CDR3 is CASSLAVDRTNSPLHF. CDR3 DNA: TGTGCCAGCAGCTTGGCCGTGGACAGGACTAATTCACCCCTCCACTTT.

Only one count was recorded for this clone. The V gene is TRBV4-1, the J gene TRBJ1-4; no clear D gene. Per germline, CDR1 MGHRA and CDR2 YSYEKL. V was shortened by 2 bases and J by 0 bases, with 7 bases between the two germline ends. The CDR3 is made up of 15 amino acids. CDR3 region: CASSQNTATNEKLFF. The CDR3 DNA sequence: TGCGCCAGCAGCCAAAATACGGCAACTAATGAAAAACTGTTTTTT.

The chain combines TRBV5-4 with TRBJ1-1; 12 bases are a match to TRBD1. Germline V gene data show CDR1 as SGHNT and CDR2 as YYREEE (reference sequence). The CDR3 totals 15 residues. V shed 6 bases and J 4 bases; nucleotides not matched to a gene: 7. The CDR3 region is CASKGTGGAFTEAFF. CDR3 coding DNA: TGTGCCAGCAAAGGGACAGGGGGCGCTTTCACTGAAGCTTTCTTT.

V is TRBV5-5 and J is TRBJ2-2; TRBD2 agrees at 9 bases. The CDR3 has 16 residues. Losses at the gene ends were 3 bases for V and 2 bases for J; bases not matched to a gene: 5. Germline CDR1 is SGHKS and CDR2 is YYEKEE (reference sequence). In DNA, the CDR3 is TGTGCCAGCAGCTCCCTAGCGGGACAAAACACCGGGGAGCTGTTTTTT. Translating it yields CASSSLAGQNTGELFF. The variable domain in full, with the rest retrieved from reference TRBV5-5 and TRBJ2-2, is DAGVTQSPTHLIKTRGQQVTLRCSPISGHKSVSWYQQVLGQGPQFIFQYYEKEERGRGNFPDRFSARQFPNYSSELNVNALLLGDSALYLCASSSLAGQNTGELFFGEGSRLTVL.